These 32 T cell receptor beta chains were all obtained from the same sample, sequenced in a study of cytomegalovirus exposure and HLA in healthy donors. With 60 Vbeta and 13 Jbeta primers, the PCR was carried out. Assay used: immunoSEQ multiplex PCR; TCRdb lists only in-frame clones, some missing. The table records 100,000 to 150,000 clones, about 80% of them present only once. Specimen: PBMCs. These receptors were obtained from a man between 18 and 35 years old in good health and CMV-seronegative.

The rearrangement joins TRBV7-6 to TRBJ2-2; 13 bases fit TRBD2. The V and J ends lost 3 bases and 4 bases, in that order; junction bases with no gene match: 2. Germline CDR1 reads SGHVS; CDR2 reads FNYEAQ. The CDR3 contains 16 residues. The CDR3 is CASSLGLAGFTGELFF. CDR3 nucleotides: TGTGCCAGCAGCTTGGGACTAGCGGGGTTCACCGGGGAGCTGTTTTTT.

This chain connects TRBV19 to TRBJ2-3, with a possible D match to TRBD2 (6 bases). V shed 4 bases and J shed 0 bases, with 17 bases lying between them. The CDR3 extends over 17 amino acids. In germline, CDR1 is LNHDA, CDR2 SQIVND (reference sequence). CDR3 residues: CASSRSNIGTSTDTQYF. The CDR3 bases are TGTGCCAGTAGTAGATCGAATATAGGGACTAGCACAGATACGCAGTATTTT. The entire variable domain, with the rest obtained from reference TRBV19 and TRBJ2-3, is as follows: DGGITQSPKYLFRKEGQNVTLSCEQNLNHDAMYWYRQDPGQGLRLIYYSQIVNDFQKGDIAEGYSVSREKKESFPLTVTSAQKNPTAFYLCASSRSNIGTSTDTQYFGPGTRLTVL.

This clone was picked up one time. The chain couples TRBV6-5 to TRBJ2-1, with 7 bases aligning to TRBD1. The CDR3 is 14 residues long. Trimming at V came to 0 bases and at J to 10 bases, leaving 6 bases not matched to a gene. Looked up from germline, CDR1 is MNHEY and CDR2 is SVGAGI. The DNA for the CDR3 is TGTGCCAGCAGTTACTCGGGGACAGCTGAAGAGCAGTTCTTC. It encodes CASSYSGTAEEQFF.

The chain links TRBV6-1 to TRBJ2-7; D perhaps matches TRBD1 (5 bases). Germline assignment: CDR1 MNHNS and CDR2 SASEGT. V lost 4 bases, J lost 7 bases, and 14 bases lay in between. The CDR3 has 13 amino acids. The CDR3 reads CASSARDAWEQYF. CDR3 in DNA: TGTGCCAGCAGTGCCAGGGATGCCTGGGAGCAGTACTTC.

The chain uses TRBV15 and TRBJ2-7; tentative D call: TRBD1 (5 bases). The V and J ends lost 4 bases and 3 bases respectively, with 13 bases between them. Looked up from germline, CDR1 is LNHNV and CDR2 is YYDKDF (reference sequence). The CDR3 consists of 14 residues. The CDR3 protein is CATSNPLTDYEQYF. The CDR3 DNA follows: TGTGCCACCAGCAACCCCCTGACAGACTACGAGCAGTACTTC.

The CDR3 here is CASSFTDKQEAFF. CDR3 in DNA: TGTGCCAGCAGCTTTACGGACAAGCAAGAAGCTTTCTTT. The chain uses TRBV7-6 and TRBJ1-1, with a tentative D call TRBD1 (5 bases). The CDR3 is 13 amino acids. Trimming took off 3 bases at V and 8 bases at J, with 13 bases between the two ends. Germline assignment: CDR1 SGHVS and CDR2 FNYEAQ.

This sequence joins TRBV7-9 and TRBJ1-6; D is possibly TRBD1 (5 bases). The CDR3 length is 17 residues. CDR1 SEHNR and CDR2 FQNEAQ come from the germline V gene (reference sequence). With 5 bases removed from V and 0 bases from J, the gap between germline ends came to 14 bases. CDR3 region: CASSRETASSYNSPLHF. The CDR3 DNA is TGTGCCAGCAGCAGAGAGACAGCTAGCTCCTATAATTCACCCCTCCACTTT.

The rearrangement links TRBV5-4 to TRBJ1-2, with TRBD1 matching 7 bases. The CDR3 spans 13 residues. Trimming removed 1 base from V and 4 bases from J; junction bases left unmatched: 1. Germline lookup yields CDR1 SGHNT and CDR2 YYREEE (reference sequence). The CDR3 nucleotides are TGTGCCAGCAGCTTGCCAGGGGGCTATGGCTACACCTTC. Translating gives CASSLPGGYGYTF.

V gene TRBV19 combines with J gene TRBJ2-6; a possible D gene is TRBD1 (6 bases). The CDR3 is made up of 17 amino acids. V was pared by 2 bases and J by 0 bases, with 11 bases between. Germline-derived CDR1 and CDR2 are LNHDA and SQIVND (reference sequence). The DNA of the CDR3 is TGTGCCAGTAGTATACTGTCCAGGGGCTCTGGGGCCAACGTCCTGACTTTC. The encoded protein is CASSILSRGSGANVLTF.

This chain connects TRBV6-1 to TRBJ2-5, with 12 bases that match TRBD1. The CDR3 covers 15 residues. From germline, CDR1 is MNHNS and CDR2 SASEGT. V trimming: 6 bases; J trimming: 5 bases; junction bases outside the gene matches: 7. This CDR3 is CASSLGTGGEETQYF. CDR3 bases: TGTGCCAGCAGCCTGGGGACAGGGGGCGAGGAGACCCAGTACTTC.

This clone was observed a few times. This chain uses TRBV11-2 with TRBJ1-1, with D maybe TRBD1 (6 bases). Per germline, CDR1 SGHAT and CDR2 FQNNGV. Trimming took 5 bases from V and 7 from J, leaving 14 bases between them. The CDR3 runs 13 residues. Written as DNA, the CDR3 is TGTGCCAGCAGCCTCTGGACAGTTTTTGAAGCTTTCTTT. This translates into CASSLWTVFEAFF.

The chain combines TRBV6-5 with TRBJ1-2; weak D call: TRBD1 (5 bases). The V end lost 0 bases, the J end lost 2 bases, and 13 bases lay between the germline ends. The germline V gene encodes CDR1 MNHEY and CDR2 SVGAGI. This CDR3 has 16 residues. This CDR3 reads CASSYSIGGGNYGYTF. The CDR3 DNA sequence: TGTGCCAGCAGTTACTCGATTGGCGGGGGAAACTATGGCTACACCTTC.

The chain couples TRBV19 to TRBJ1-4; D is possibly TRBD1 (6 bases). CDR3 length: 15 residues. The germline CDR1 and CDR2 sequences are LNHDA and SQIVND (reference sequence). Between the trimmed V and J ends, which lost 6 bases and 0 bases, there was a span of 11 bases. CDR3 region: CASRTGQTTNEKLFF. The CDR3 coding sequence is TGTGCCAGTAGAACAGGACAGACAACTAATGAAAAACTGTTTTTT.

This clone came up once. The CDR3 loop reads CASSPTGTLNTEAFF. The CDR3 nucleotides are TGTGCCAGCAGCCCCACCGGGACACTGAACACTGAAGCTTTCTTT. The rearrangement links TRBV9 to TRBJ1-1; TRBD1 is a possible D gene (6 bases). Germline values: CDR1 SGDLS, CDR2 YYNGEE. V was pared by 4 bases and J by 0 bases, with 13 bases between. The CDR3 extends over 15 amino acids.

This rearrangement joins TRBV5-4 to TRBJ2-3, with TRBD1 matching 7 bases. Trimming removed 0 bases from V and 0 bases from J; junction bases left unmatched: 10. This CDR3 is 18 amino acids long. Germline loops: CDR1 SGHNT, CDR2 YYREEE (reference sequence). The CDR3 here is CASSLEDRLRPSTDTQYF. DNA of the CDR3: TGTGCCAGCAGCTTGGAGGACAGGCTCCGACCTAGCACAGATACGCAGTATTTT. The variable domain in full, with the rest retrieved from reference TRBV5-4 and TRBJ2-3, is ETGVTQSPTHLIKTRGQQVTLRCSSQSGHNTVSWYQQALGQGPQFIFQYYREEENGRGNFPPRFSGLQFPNYSSELNVNALELDDSALYLCASSLEDRLRPSTDTQYFGPGTRLTVL.

V and J are TRBV7-3 and TRBJ1-1, with TRBD1 as a possible D gene (5 bases). Germline CDR1 and CDR2: SGHTA and FQGTGA. Trimming stripped 6 bases from V and 1 base from J, with 18 bases between. This CDR3 has 16 amino acids. The CDR3 bases are TGTGCCAGCAGTCCCTCCGGGGGACTGCCGAACACTGAAGCTTTCTTT. Protein: CASSPSGGLPNTEAFF.

The gene calls are TRBV6-5 and TRBJ2-7; 9 bases map to TRBD2. V lost 6 bases to trimming and J lost 2 bases; unmatched junction nucleotides: 5. The CDR3 covers 14 residues. The V gene's germline CDR1 is MNHEY and CDR2 SVGAGI. The CDR3 region has the DNA TGTGCCAGCAGAGGGACTAGCCCACCCTACGAGCAGTACTTC. Amino acids: CASRGTSPPYEQYF.

This chain links TRBV5-1 with TRBJ1-3; TRBD1 aligns across 11 bases. This CDR3 region has 17 residues. Unmatched junction bases numbered 11, after V lost 5 bases and J lost 4 bases. The V gene's germline CDR1 is SGHRS and CDR2 YFSETQ. The CDR3 bases are TGCGCCAGCAGTCCCTCGATTGGGACAGGGGGAGGAAACACCATATATTTT. Translated, it gives CASSPSIGTGGGNTIYF. Looking up the rest from reference TRBV5-1 and TRBJ1-3 gives the full variable domain: KAGVTQTPRYLIKTRGQQVTLSCSPISGHRSVSWYQQTPGQGLQFLFEYFSETQRNKGNFPGRFSGRQFSNSRSEMNVSTLELGDSALYLCASSPSIGTGGGNTIYFGEGSWLTVV.

The J gene is TRBJ1-4, the V gene TRBV2, with 9 bases aligning to TRBD1. Trimming took 10 bases from V and 4 from J; bases not matched to a gene: 1. CDR1 SNHLY and CDR2 FYNNEI come from the germline V gene. There are 12 residues in the CDR3. The CDR3: CATGQGNEKLFF. The CDR3 region has the DNA TGTGCCACGGGACAGGGTAATGAAAAACTGTTTTTT.

Regarding this clone: Other nucleotide sequences from this sample produce the same CDR3. This chain links TRBV6-5 with TRBJ1-4; the D is unclear. From germline, CDR1 is MNHEY and CDR2 SVGAGI. The CDR3 loop spans 12 amino acids. The V end lost 6 bases, the J end lost 6 bases, and 8 bases lay between the germline ends. The CDR3 DNA follows: TGTGCCAGCAGGACGAGGGATGAAAAACTGTTTTTT. It codes for CASRTRDEKLFF.

The V gene is TRBV6-5, the J gene TRBJ2-2; D uncertain. V lost 6 bases to trimming and J lost 7 bases, with 9 bases between them. The CDR3 is 12 residues long. Germline V gene lookup returns CDR1 MNHEY and CDR2 SVGAGI. CDR3 amino acids: CASSRQHGELFF. The CDR3 coding sequence is TGTGCCAGCAGCCGACAACACGGGGAGCTGTTTTTT.

The rearrangement links TRBV27 to TRBJ1-1; 10 bases line up with TRBD1. Germline loops: CDR1 MNHEY, CDR2 SMNVEV (reference sequence). With 2 bases clipped from V and 3 bases from J, the junction kept 0 bases outside the gene matches. The CDR3 runs to 14 residues. In nucleotides, the CDR3 is TGTGCCAGCAGTTTAGGGACAGGGGACACTGAAGCTTTCTTT. Translation gives CASSLGTGDTEAFF.

The chain links TRBV4-1 to TRBJ1-2; 7 bases map to TRBD1. Germline V CDR1 and CDR2: MGHRA, YSYEKL. CDR3 size: 15 residues. The V and J ends lost 1 base and 4 bases, in that order; junction bases with no gene match: 6. The CDR3 DNA is TGCGCCAGCAGCCAAGCGATGGGACAGAGCTATGGCTACACCTTC. Its protein product is CASSQAMGQSYGYTF.

With regard to this clone: Since no conserved phenylalanine or tryptophan closes the CDR3, a read error is the likely cause. The chain carries TRBV14 and TRBJ1-1; D is undetermined. The CDR3 is 13 residues long. Trimming shortened V by 1 base and J by 1 base, and 4 bases separated the two germline ends. CDR1 is SGHDN, CDR2 FVKESK, per germline. The CDR3 DNA sequence: TGTGCCAGCAGCCAAGTGAGGAACACTGAAGCTTTCGTT. Translating it yields CASSQVRNTEAFV.

The chain combines TRBV11-2 with TRBJ1-5; possible D gene TRBD1, 5 bases. CDR1 SGHAT and CDR2 FQNNGV come from the germline V gene. V dropped 0 bases and J dropped 3 bases, with 9 bases sitting between them. The CDR3 runs 15 residues. The CDR3 reads CASSLDGDSNQPQHF. CDR3 DNA: TGTGCCAGCAGCTTAGACGGGGACTCCAATCAGCCCCAGCATTTT.

The rearrangement joins TRBV27 to TRBJ2-5, with 8 bases that match TRBD1. V shed 5 bases and J 5 bases; nucleotides not matched to a gene: 4. The CDR3 loop spans 13 amino acids. Per germline, CDR1 MNHEY and CDR2 SMNVEV (reference sequence). The chain's CDR3 is CASSTGGKETQYF. CDR3 nucleotide sequence: TGTGCCAGCAGTACAGGGGGTAAGGAGACCCAGTACTTC.

The chain recombines TRBV11-2 with TRBJ2-4, with 11 bases fitting TRBD1. The CDR3 contains 12 residues. Germline assignment: CDR1 SGHAT and CDR2 FQNNGV. The V gene end was trimmed by 9 bases and the J gene end by 8 bases; junction bases not matched to a gene: 3. CDR3 residues: CASGTGGHIQYF. For the CDR3, the DNA is TGTGCCAGTGGGACAGGGGGTCACATTCAGTACTTC.

The V call is TRBV2, the J call TRBJ2-3; 7 bases map to TRBD1. Trimming took 4 bases from V and 6 from J; bases not matched to a gene: 7. This CDR3 comprises 14 residues. Germline values: CDR1 SNHLY, CDR2 FYNNEI. The CDR3: CASSGDSSRDTQYF. DNA for the CDR3: TGTGCCAGCAGTGGGGACAGCTCACGGGATACGCAGTATTTT.

The chain is built from TRBV9 and TRBJ2-1; 9 bases agree with TRBD1. V shed 0 bases and J 7 bases; nucleotides not matched to a gene: 2. The length of the CDR3 is 14 residues. Germline CDR1 reads SGDLS; CDR2 reads YYNGEE. The CDR3 here is CASSVGQGVNEQFF. The CDR3 nucleotides are TGTGCCAGCAGCGTAGGACAGGGGGTAAATGAGCAGTTCTTC. The complete variable domain, with remaining parts taken from reference TRBV9 and TRBJ2-1, reads DSGVTQTPKHLITATGQRVTLRCSPRSGDLSVYWYQQSLDQGLQFLIQYYNGEERAKGNILERFSAQQFPDLHSELNLSSLELGDSALYFCASSVGQGVNEQFFGPGTRLTVL.

As concerns this clone: At one boundary the junction diverges from the germline segment, which might be a read error. V gene TRBV6-1 combines with J gene TRBJ1-1; the match to TRBD1 covers 7 bases. CDR1 MNHNS and CDR2 SASEGT come from the germline V gene. This CDR3 has 11 residues. This CDR3 is CASSDWRAGGF. CDR3 in DNA: TGTGCCAGCAGTGACTGGAGGGCAGGGGGTTTT.

This chain links TRBV6-5 with TRBJ2-2; D is possibly TRBD2 (5 bases). Germline assignment: CDR1 MNHEY and CDR2 SVGAGI. V dropped 4 bases and J dropped 4 bases, with 7 bases sitting between them. This CDR3 contains 13 residues. For the CDR3, the DNA is TGTGCCAGCAGTTCCGGGGTCACCGGGGAGCTGTTTTTT. It yields the protein CASSSGVTGELFF.

This clone was observed a single time. V is TRBV4-2 and J is TRBJ2-7; 12 bases agree with TRBD1. The germline CDR1 and CDR2 sequences are LGHNA and YNFKEQ. This CDR3 has 15 residues. V lost 5 bases to trimming and J lost 5 bases; unmatched junction nucleotides: 7. CDR3 in amino acids: CASSVAGTGGDEQYF. The CDR3 DNA reads TGTGCCAGCAGCGTGGCCGGGACAGGGGGCGACGAGCAGTACTTC.